This T cell receptor (beta chain) was identified during a study of cytomegalovirus exposure and HLA in healthy donors. PCR primers comprised 60 Vbeta and 13 Jbeta primers. Method: immunoSEQ multiplex PCR; TCRdb's copy keeps in-frame clones and lacks some. Of some 150,000 clones listed, about four fifths are singletons. This clone was counted a single time. Sequence at one end of the junction differs from germline and may be a read error. Sequencing input: PBMCs. The clonotype comes from a man over 45 in good health and CMV-seropositive.

The CDR3 region has the DNA TGCGCCAGCGCTAGAACCAGCAGTACCTACAATGAGCGGTTCTTC. It translates to CASARTSSTYNERFF. The rearrangement uses TRBV5-1 and TRBJ2-1; D gene uncertain. This CDR3 is 15 amino acids long. The germline CDR1 and CDR2 sequences are SGHRS and YFSETQ.